This TCR beta chain was recovered during a study of Ad26.COV2.S vaccination and SARS-CoV-2 variants. Study-level points and caveats: Reportedly, after vaccination the spike-specific CD8+ and CD4+ T cell responses displayed substantial breadth. Spike-specific TCR breadth ran higher among vaccine recipients than placebo recipients.

V gave up 6 bases and J gave up 4 bases; unmatched junction bases: 9. Germline CDR1 is MDHEN and CDR2 is SYDVKM. The CDR3 sequence is 16 residues long. Here immunoSEQ multiplex PCR was the method, and the copy in TCRdb shows in-frame clones only, minus some. This table holds 75,000 to 100,000 clones, roughly 84% found once. Note on this clone: As yet, its antigen is unknown.

Specimen: peripheral blood, collected after recovery from COVID-19. This TCR was sampled from a human donor who had recovered from COVID-19. The V call is TRBV28, the J call TRBJ2-7; 13 bases agree with TRBD2. CDR3 in DNA: TGTGCCAGCAGCCTCCCGGGACTAGCGGGGTGGTACGAGCAGTACTTC. It specifies CASSLPGLAGWYEQYF.